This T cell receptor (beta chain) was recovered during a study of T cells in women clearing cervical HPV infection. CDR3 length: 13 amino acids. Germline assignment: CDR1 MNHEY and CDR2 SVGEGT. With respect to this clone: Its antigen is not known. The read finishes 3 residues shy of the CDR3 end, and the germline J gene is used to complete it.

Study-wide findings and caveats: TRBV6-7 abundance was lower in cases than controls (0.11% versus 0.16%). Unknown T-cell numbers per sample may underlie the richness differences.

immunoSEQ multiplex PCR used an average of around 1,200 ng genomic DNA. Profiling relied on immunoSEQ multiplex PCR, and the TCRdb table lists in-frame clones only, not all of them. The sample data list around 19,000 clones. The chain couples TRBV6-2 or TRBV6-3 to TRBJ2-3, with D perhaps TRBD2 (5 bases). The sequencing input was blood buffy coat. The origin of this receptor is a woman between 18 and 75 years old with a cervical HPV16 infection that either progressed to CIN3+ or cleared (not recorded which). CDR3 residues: CASTRGWGETQYF. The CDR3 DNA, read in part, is TGTGCCAGCACTCGGGGTTGGGGAGAGACG.